One sample yielded the 2 T cell receptor beta chains listed below, sequenced in a study of early T cells in non-severe SARS-CoV-2 infection. TCRdb re-called the 5' RACE reads through MiXCR, storing one row per CDR3 protein. The table has tens of thousands of distinct CDR3 sequences, roughly 4.7% seen once; the top ten hold approximately 4.3%. Sequencing was performed on whole blood. The receptor source for this set is an adult who was a healthcare worker with PCR-confirmed SARS-CoV-2 infection or an uninfected control (not recorded which).

This clonotype appeared many times. This chain joins TRBV27 and TRBJ1-6, with 7 bases matching TRBD1. The germline V gene encodes CDR1 MNHEY and CDR2 SMNVEV (reference sequence). This CDR3 contains 13 residues. J lost 6 bases, V lost 6 bases, and 2 bases had no gene match. The DNA for the CDR3 is TGTGCCAGCAGGACAGGGTCTAATTCACCCCTCCACTTT. It yields the protein CASRTGSNSPLHF.

The chain uses TRBV5-1 and TRBJ2-5; possible D gene TRBD1, 6 bases. This CDR3 spans 14 amino acids. V was clipped by 0 bases and J by 5 bases, with 11 bases between them. Germline V gives CDR1 SGHRS, CDR2 YFSETQ. The CDR3: CASSLDGQPETQYF. CDR3 nucleotides: TGCGCCAGCAGCTTGGACGGACAGCCGGAGACCCAGTACTTC.